The present entry profiles one T cell receptor beta chain with its context. What it binds is not known. This record comes from a study of shared clonotypes between healthy human individuals. TCRdb's copy holds only in-frame clones and misses some; the assay was immunoSEQ multiplex PCR. This sample has roughly 590,000 clones, with roughly 95% found just once. CD8 cells classed as naive were CD45RO-negative and positively selected for CCR7, excluding terminally differentiated effector memory CD45RA+ cells. Donors had no recently reported acute infections or vaccinations and were HIV-negative. Points from the study as a whole: Though the depth was large, rarefaction showed that sorted-subset sequencing was incomplete. With a handful of donors compared, around 5.4% of naive CD4 clonotypes were shared.

CDR3 length: 11 residues. V lost 6 bases, J lost 4 bases, and 9 bases lay in between. Germline loops: CDR1 DFQATT, CDR2 SNEGSKA (reference sequence). Input material: naive CD8+ T cells sorted from blood. The chain is built from TRBV20-1 and TRBJ1-2; no reliable D call. The origin of this receptor is a woman in her twenties or thirties in good health. The CDR3, as DNA: TGCAGTGCGGCCAGCGGCTATGGCTACACCTTC. Protein: CSAASGYGYTF.